This T cell receptor (beta chain) appears in the sequencing data of a study of T cells in Graves' hyperthyroidism and ophthalmopathy. Diagnoses were established using clinical symptoms, serum thyroxine and TRAb, thyroid ultrasound and orbital computed tomography. The authors obtained PBMCs from 10 ml of fresh peripheral blood. The source material, RNA transcripts, was used to amplify TCR beta CDR3 regions. HTBI primers were the set used in a first-round RT-PCR of the TCR CDR3. MiXCR, run by TCRdb on the multiplex PCR reads, gives a single entry per CDR3 protein. Of roughly 700,000 distinct CDR3 sequences listed, around 15% were seen once; the top ten hold 10%. Germline V gene lookup returns CDR1 LNHDA and CDR2 SQIVND (reference sequence). The CDR3 is made up of 13 amino acids. Trimming pared 5 bases from V and 6 bases from J, leaving 14 bases between. Comments on this clonotype: What it binds is unknown.

Notes on the study in general: A median around 6.8 months before onset, the model predicted ophthalmopathy. Most expanded thyroid clonotypes above 0.001 also appeared in blood.

Sequenced material: blood. The TCR originated in a woman between 18 and 29 years old with Graves' hyperthyroidism. This chain joins TRBV19 and TRBJ2-7; D unresolved. The CDR3 nucleotides are TGTGCCAGTAGTTCCGGGCCCCTCACCGAGCAGTACTTC. It codes for CASSSGPLTEQYF.